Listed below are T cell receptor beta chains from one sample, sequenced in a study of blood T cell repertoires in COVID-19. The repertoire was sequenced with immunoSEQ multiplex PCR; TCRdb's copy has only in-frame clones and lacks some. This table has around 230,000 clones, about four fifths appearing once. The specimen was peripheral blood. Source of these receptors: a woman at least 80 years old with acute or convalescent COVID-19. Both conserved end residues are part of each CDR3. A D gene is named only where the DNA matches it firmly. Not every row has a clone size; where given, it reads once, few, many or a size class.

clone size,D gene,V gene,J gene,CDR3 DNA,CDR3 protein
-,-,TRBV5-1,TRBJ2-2,TGCGCCAGCAGCTCCATCTTACAGGCCGGGGAGCTGTTTTTT,CASSSILQAGELFF
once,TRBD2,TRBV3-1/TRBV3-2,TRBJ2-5,TGTGCCAGCAGCCAAGTAGGGAGGGGAGGACAAGAGACCCAGTACTTC,CASSQVGRGGQETQYF
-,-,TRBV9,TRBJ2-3,TGTGCCAGCAGCGTAGAGGTGGGGGGTGCAGATACGCAGTATTTT,CASSVEVGGADTQYF
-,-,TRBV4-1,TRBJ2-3,TGCGCCAGCAGCCAGGCTCGAGGGGGGGCGACAGATACGCAGTATTTT,CASSQARGGATDTQYF
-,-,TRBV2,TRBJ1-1,TGTGCCAGCAGTGAAGCCTCCGGTTCCGTTGGTGAAGCTTTCTTT,CASSEASGSVGEAFF
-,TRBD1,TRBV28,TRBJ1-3,TGTGCCAGCAGTTCCAGGGGGCGAGACTCTGGAAACACCATATATTTT,CASSSRGRDSGNTIYF
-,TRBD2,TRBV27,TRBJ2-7,TGTGCCAGCAGATTACTAGCGGGGGGCTCCTACGAGCAGTACTTC,CASRLLAGGSYEQYF
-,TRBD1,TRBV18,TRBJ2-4,TGTGCCAGCTCACCGGCCGGGACAGGGATTGGAAACATTCAGTACTTC,CASSPAGTGIGNIQYF
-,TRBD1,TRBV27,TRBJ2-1,TGTGCCAGCAGTACGGACAGGGGGGCGTACAATGAGCAGTTCTTC,CASSTDRGAYNEQFF
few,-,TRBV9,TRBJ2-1,TGTGCCAGCAGCGTAGAAGGGGTTAGATTAGCCAATGAGCAGTTCTTC,CASSVEGVRLANEQFF
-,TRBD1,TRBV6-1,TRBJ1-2,TGTGCCAGCAGTGAATATGGGACAGGGTCGATGGGAGGCTACACCTTC,CASSEYGTGSMGGYTF
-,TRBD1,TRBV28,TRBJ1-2,TGTGCCAGCAGTGTGCTCGGGACAGGGGGCGCCTATGGCTACACCTTC,CASSVLGTGGAYGYTF
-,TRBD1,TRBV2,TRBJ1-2,TGTGCCAGCAGAGCCGTCGGGACAGAGCTTTCCTATGGCTACACCTTC,CASRAVGTELSYGYTF
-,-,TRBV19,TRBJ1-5,TGTGCCACCGCGGACATTAGCAATCAGCCCCAGCATTTT,CATADISNQPQHF
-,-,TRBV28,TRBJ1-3,TGTGCCTGCACCCGACAGTCATCTGGAAACACCATATATTTT,CACTRQSSGNTIYF
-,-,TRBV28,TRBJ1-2,TGTGCCAGCAGCCAGGGGCCTATGGGGTATGGCTACACCTTC,CASSQGPMGYGYTF
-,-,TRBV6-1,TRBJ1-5,TGTGCCAGCAGTGAGTACGTAACCATAGATCAGCCCCAGCATTTT,CASSEYVTIDQPQHF
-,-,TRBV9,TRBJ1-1,TGTGCCAGCAGCGCCCACGGGGGGGCGCACACTGAAGCTTTCTTT,CASSAHGGAHTEAFF
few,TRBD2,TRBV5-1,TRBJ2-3,TGCGCCAGCAGCCCAGGACTAGCGGGGGAACGGGATACGCAGTATTTT,CASSPGLAGERDTQYF
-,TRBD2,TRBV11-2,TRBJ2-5,TGTGCCAGCAGCTTCAGCGGGGGGGCGCAGACCCAGTACTTC,CASSFSGGAQTQYF
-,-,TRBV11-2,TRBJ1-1,TGTGCCAGCAGCACCGACAGTTACACTGAAGCTTTCTTT,CASSTDSYTEAFF
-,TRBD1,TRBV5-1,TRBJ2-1,TGCGCCAGCAGCCTGAGACAGGGCAATGAGCAGTTCTTC,CASSLRQGNEQFF
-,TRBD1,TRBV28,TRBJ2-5,TGTGCCAGCAGCCAACCGGGACAGCCCGGGCGGGAGACCCAGTACTTC,CASSQPGQPGRETQYF
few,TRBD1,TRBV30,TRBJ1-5,TGTGCCTGGAGTGTAGGGGACAGGGGGCCGCAGCCCCAGCATTTT,CAWSVGDRGPQPQHF
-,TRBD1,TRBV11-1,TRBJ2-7,TGTGCCAGCAGCCCCGGCGAGACAGGGGTACGCGAGCAGTACTTC,CASSPGETGVREQYF
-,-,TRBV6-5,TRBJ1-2,TGTGCCAGCAGTTACGGGGGGAATCCTAACTATGGCTACACCTTC,CASSYGGNPNYGYTF
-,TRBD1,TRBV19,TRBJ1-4,TGTGCCAGTAGTACTACAGGGGGTATTAATGAAAAACTGTTTTTT,CASSTTGGINEKLFF
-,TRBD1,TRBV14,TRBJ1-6,TGTGCCAGCAGCCAGGGACAGGCAGGTTCACCCCTCCACTTT,CASSQGQAGSPLHF
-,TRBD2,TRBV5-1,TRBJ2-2,TGCGCCAGCAGCTTGGAGCGGGGCTCCGGCGGGGAGCTGTTTTTT,CASSLERGSGGELFF
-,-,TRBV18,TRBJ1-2,TGTGCCAGCTCACCAAACCGGGACATGGACTGGTATCGCTACACCTTC,CASSPNRDMDWYRYTF
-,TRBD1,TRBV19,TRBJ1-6,TGTGCCAGTAAGCAGGGACAGCCTAATTCACCCCTCCACTTT,CASKQGQPNSPLHF
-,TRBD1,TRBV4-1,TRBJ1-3,TGCGCCAGCAGCCAGACAGGGGTTATTGGGAACACCATATATTTT,CASSQTGVIGNTIYF
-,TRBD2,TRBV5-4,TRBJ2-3,TGTGCCAGCAGCTCGGGACTAGCGGGGGCTAGCACAGATACGCAGTATTTT,CASSSGLAGASTDTQYF
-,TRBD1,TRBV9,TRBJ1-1,TGTGCCAGCAGTAGGGGGCGCGACACTGAAGCTTTCTTT,CASSRGRDTEAFF
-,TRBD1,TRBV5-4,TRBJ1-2,TGTGCCAGCAGGCCAGACAGGGGCGTCTATGGCTACACCTTC,CASRPDRGVYGYTF
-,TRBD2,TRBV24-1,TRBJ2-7,TGTGCCACCTCCCCTAGCGGGGGGACACAACCCTACGAGCAGTACTTC,CATSPSGGTQPYEQYF
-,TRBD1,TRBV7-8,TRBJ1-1,TGTGCCAGCAGCCTGACAGGGGAGGGAACTGAAGCTTTCTTT,CASSLTGEGTEAFF
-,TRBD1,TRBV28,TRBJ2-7,TGTGCCACGACAGGGTCCTACGAGCAGTACTTC,CATTGSYEQYF
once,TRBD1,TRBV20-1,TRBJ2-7,TGCAGTGCTAGTAAGACCGGGACAGTTTCCTACGAGCAGTACTTC,CSASKTGTVSYEQYF
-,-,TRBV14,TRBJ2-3,TGTGCCAGCAGCCAACGGAGGACAGTCCGTATAAGCACAGATACGCAGTATTTT,CASSQRRTVRISTDTQYF
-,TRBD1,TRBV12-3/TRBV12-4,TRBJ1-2,TGTGCCAGCAGTCCGGGACAGGTTGGGGGCTACACCTTC,CASSPGQVGGYTF
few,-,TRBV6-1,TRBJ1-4,TGTGCCAGCAGTGAAGCGGGAAGGGGGATTGAAAAACTGTTTTTT,CASSEAGRGIEKLFF
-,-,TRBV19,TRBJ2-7,TGTGCCAGTAGTAATGGACAGTTTGGGGGAGAGCAGTACTTC,CASSNGQFGGEQYF
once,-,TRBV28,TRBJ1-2,TGTGCCAGCAGTTTAAGGCGGCGGGACAACTATGGCTACACCTTC,CASSLRRRDNYGYTF
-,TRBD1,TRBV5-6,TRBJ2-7,TGTGCCAGCAGCTCGGGGACAGGGAGGGTCTACGAGCAGTACTTC,CASSSGTGRVYEQYF
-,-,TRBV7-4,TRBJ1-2,TGTGCCAGGCCGTGGGGAGTTAAATGCTATGGCTACACCTTC,CARPWGVKCYGYTF
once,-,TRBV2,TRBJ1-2,TGTGCCAGCAGTGTGGAGGGTCTTGGCTACACCTTC,CASSVEGLGYTF
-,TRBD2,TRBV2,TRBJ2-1,TGTGCCAGCAGTCACACCCGTGGACTAGCGGGGGGGCCGGATGAGCAGTTCTTC,CASSHTRGLAGGPDEQFF
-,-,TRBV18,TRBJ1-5,TGTGCCAGCTCACCACCAGATCAGACAGGCGCACAGCCCCAGCATTTT,CASSPPDQTGAQPQHF
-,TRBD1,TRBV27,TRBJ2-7,TGTGCCAGCAGTTTAGCCCAGGACAGGGACTCCTACGAGCAGTACTTC,CASSLAQDRDSYEQYF
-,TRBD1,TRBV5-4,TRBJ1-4,TGTGCCAGCAGCCAAGACAGGGATGAAAAACTGTTTTTT,CASSQDRDEKLFF
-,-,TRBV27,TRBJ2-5,TGTGCCAGCAGTTTTGGACTCCGGGAGACTCAGTACTTC,CASSFGLRETQYF
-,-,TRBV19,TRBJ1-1,TGTGCCAGTAGTATCGGGGGTAGAAAAACTGAAGCTTTCTTT,CASSIGGRKTEAFF
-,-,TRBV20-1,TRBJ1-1,TGCAGTGCTAGTCCCGGGGTAGGTGTAGCTTTCTTT,CSASPGVGVAFF
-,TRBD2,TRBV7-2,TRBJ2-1,TGTGCCAGCAGCTTTCTCTGGGCTAGCGGGGGGCGGGTACACAGGGAGCAGTTCTTC,CASSFLWASGGRVHREQFF